The 21 T cell receptor beta chains in this list originate from one sample, sequenced in a study of cytomegalovirus exposure and HLA in healthy donors. Researchers ran the PCR with 60 Vbeta and 13 Jbeta primers. Using immunoSEQ multiplex PCR, the repertoire was profiled, and TCRdb retains in-frame clones only, with some absent. The specimen's table records 30,000 to 50,000 clones. The sequenced sample was PBMCs. Receptors were obtained from a woman in her 30s in good health and CMV-seropositive.

To note about this clone: One junction end does not reproduce the germline sequence, and a read error may be involved. The CDR3 loop is CASSRKTGGRDTEDFF. For the CDR3, the DNA is TGTGCCAGCAGCCGGAAAACGGGGGGCAGGGATACTGAAGATTTCTTT. The gene calls are TRBV4-2 and TRBJ1-1, with a tentative D call TRBD1 (6 bases). The CDR3 covers 16 residues. Germline CDR1 is LGHNA and CDR2 is YNFKEQ.

The chain couples TRBV2 to TRBJ2-7; D possibly corresponds to TRBD1 (6 bases). Germline V gene lookup returns CDR1 SNHLY and CDR2 FYNNEI. This CDR3 region has 14 residues. Trimming took off 5 bases at V and 2 bases at J, with 13 bases between the two ends. The CDR3 DNA is TGTGCCAGCAGTACCTCAGGGGTTGCCTACGAGCAGTACTTC. This encodes CASSTSGVAYEQYF.

The genes are TRBV29-1 and TRBJ1-2; D is unresolved. CDR1 and CDR2 from the germline V gene are SQVTM and ANQGSEA. Trimming removed 3 bases from V and 8 bases from J, with 10 bases in between. The length of the CDR3 is 11 residues. CDR3 sequence: CSVDPLGGYTF. The CDR3, as DNA: TGCAGCGTTGACCCCCTGGGCGGCTACACCTTC.

This chain links TRBV11-3 with TRBJ2-2; 8 nucleotides align to TRBD2. Germline loops: CDR1 SGHNT, CDR2 YENEEA. The CDR3 is 16 residues long. V trimming: 4 bases; J trimming: 3 bases; junction bases outside the gene matches: 7. The CDR3 DNA reads TGTGCCAGCAGCTCAGGCCCCGGGGGGGACACCGGGGAGCTGTTTTTT. It specifies CASSSGPGGDTGELFF.

The V call is TRBV14, the J call TRBJ1-2; maybe TRBD1 (5 bases). Germline values: CDR1 SGHDN, CDR2 FVKESK. CDR3 length: 15 amino acids. V lost 4 bases and J lost 4, with 16 bases in between. CDR3: CASSPPGRSVYGYTF. The CDR3 DNA reads as TGTGCCAGCAGCCCACCAGGGCGCTCCGTCTATGGCTACACCTTC.

The J gene is TRBJ1-1, the V gene TRBV19, with no clear D. This CDR3 region has 14 residues. CDR1 is LNHDA, CDR2 SQIVND, per germline (reference sequence). V was pared by 6 bases and J by 1 base, with 12 bases between. CDR3 amino acids: CASRKNSGNTEAFF. The CDR3 region has the DNA TGTGCCAGTAGAAAGAACTCAGGGAACACTGAAGCTTTCTTT.

The V and J genes are TRBV5-1 and TRBJ2-2; D possibly corresponds to TRBD1 (7 bases). The CDR3 spans 16 residues. Germline V gene data show CDR1 as SGHRS and CDR2 as YFSETQ. Trimming pared 2 bases from V and 5 bases from J, leaving 16 bases between. In DNA, the CDR3 is TGCGCCAGCAGCTTAGGAGACAGGGAGGCAACCGGGGAGCTGTTTTTT. Protein product: CASSLGDREATGELFF.

The chain is built from TRBV7-9 and TRBJ2-7, with 7 bases fitting TRBD1. Germline CDR1 reads SEHNR; CDR2 reads FQNEAQ (reference sequence). Unmatched junction bases numbered 5, after V lost 5 bases and J lost 1 base. The CDR3 runs to 14 residues. CDR3 region: CASSPRTGSYEQYF. CDR3 DNA sequence: TGTGCCAGCAGCCCACGGACAGGTTCCTACGAGCAGTACTTC.

The chain links TRBV2 to TRBJ1-4, with no clear D. Trimming took 6 bases from V and 0 from J, leaving 11 bases between them. This CDR3 region has 15 residues. Germline V gene lookup returns CDR1 SNHLY and CDR2 FYNNEI. The CDR3 is CASSDILATNEKLFF. The CDR3 nucleotides read TGTGCCAGCAGCGACATACTTGCAACTAATGAAAAACTGTTTTTT.

The chain carries TRBV28 and TRBJ1-1; unclear D gene. CDR3 length equals 15 residues. V was cut by 3 bases and J by 1 base, with 12 bases left in between. Germline-derived CDR1 and CDR2 are MDHEN and SYDVKM. Here the CDR3 DNA reads TGTGCCAGCAGTTTCCTGGGGAGAGAGAACACTGAAGCTTTCTTT. Translated, it gives CASSFLGRENTEAFF.

This chain connects TRBV7-8 to TRBJ1-1; perhaps TRBD1 as D (5 bases). The CDR3 runs 13 residues. The germline gives CDR1 SGHVS, CDR2 FQNEAQ. Between the trimmed V and J ends, which lost 3 bases and 6 bases, there was a span of 11 bases. This chain's CDR3 is CASSLGGTAEAFF. The CDR3, as DNA: TGTGCCAGCAGCTTGGGGGGGACGGCTGAAGCTTTCTTT.

About this clone: This CDR3 is also generated by other DNA sequences in the sample. This chain links TRBV6-1 with TRBJ1-5; no clear D gene. CDR1 and CDR2 from the germline V gene are MNHNS and SASEGT. The CDR3 is 14 residues long. The V end lost 8 bases, the J end lost 5 bases, and 16 bases lay between the germline ends. CDR3 region: CASQVTRAHQPQHF. In DNA form, the CDR3 reads TGTGCCAGCCAAGTGACGAGGGCCCATCAGCCCCAGCATTTT.

The chain uses TRBV7-8 and TRBJ1-5, with 7 bases fitting TRBD1. This CDR3 contains 15 residues. The V segment lost 3 bases and the J segment 8 bases; nucleotides outside the gene matches: 10. Per germline, CDR1 SGHVS and CDR2 FQNEAQ. The CDR3 is CASSLGDSAREPQHF. The CDR3 DNA sequence: TGTGCCAGCAGCTTGGGGGACAGTGCTCGGGAGCCCCAGCATTTT.

The chain is built from TRBV7-8 and TRBJ1-1; D is unresolved. CDR3 size: 13 residues. Trimming cost V 4 bases and J 1 base, with 7 bases left between them. Germline V gene lookup returns CDR1 SGHVS and CDR2 FQNEAQ. The CDR3 sequence is CASSSYRNTEAFF. Written as DNA, the CDR3 is TGTGCCAGCAGCTCCTATAGGAACACTGAAGCTTTCTTT.

CDR3 DNA: TGCGCCAGCAGCCCTGGAGGAGGTCAGCCCCAGCATTTT. It specifies CASSPGGGQPQHF. V usage is TRBV5-1 and J usage is TRBJ1-5; D not certain. V was trimmed by 4 bases and J by 6 bases, leaving 11 bases between them. This CDR3 is 13 amino acids long. CDR1 is SGHRS, CDR2 YFSETQ, per germline. The entire variable domain, with the rest obtained from reference TRBV5-1 and TRBJ1-5, is as follows: KAGVTQTPRYLIKTRGQQVTLSCSPISGHRSVSWYQQTPGQGLQFLFEYFSETQRNKGNFPGRFSGRQFSNSRSEMNVSTLELGDSALYLCASSPGGGQPQHFGDGTRLSIL.

The chain is built from TRBV6-1 and TRBJ2-5; 8 bases match TRBD2. The better agreement between TRBJ2-7 and the DNA end casts doubt on the J call. The CDR3 is 13 amino acids. Germline V gives CDR1 MNHNS, CDR2 SASEGT. The CDR3 DNA reads as TGTGCCAGCCGGGCGGCGGGGGGTTACGAGCAGTACTTC. Amino acids: CASRAAGGYEQYF.

The V call is TRBV18, the J call TRBJ2-7, with D perhaps matching TRBD2 (5 bases). V was clipped by 1 base and J by 4 bases, with 11 bases between them. Germline V gene lookup returns CDR1 KGHSH and CDR2 LQKENI. The CDR3 consists of 14 residues. The CDR3 DNA is TGTGCCAGCTCACCACAACCCGGGGATTACGAGCAGTACTTC. Protein sequence: CASSPQPGDYEQYF.

V usage is TRBV18 and J usage is TRBJ1-2; 9 positions agree with TRBD1. CDR1 is KGHSH, CDR2 LQKENI, per germline. The CDR3 consists of 15 residues. The J segment lost 8 bases and the V segment lost 3 bases, leaving 10 bases of the junction unmatched. CDR3: CASSPPSRDRDGYTF. The CDR3 DNA follows: TGTGCCAGCTCACCGCCTAGCCGGGACAGGGACGGCTACACCTTC.

The chain links TRBV5-6 to TRBJ2-7, with TRBD1 matching 8 bases. The CDR3 extends over 13 amino acids. V shed 4 bases and J 2 bases; nucleotides not matched to a gene: 2. Germline V gene sequence: CDR1 SGHDT, CDR2 YYEEEE. This CDR3 reads CASSQQGAYEQYF. DNA of the CDR3: TGTGCCAGCAGCCAACAGGGGGCCTACGAGCAGTACTTC.

The V and J genes are TRBV5-4 and TRBJ2-7; D is unclear. From germline, CDR1 is SGHNT and CDR2 YYREEE (reference sequence). The CDR3 loop spans 13 amino acids. Trimming took 3 bases from V and 1 from J, leaving 8 bases between them. The CDR3 reads CASSSSRSYEQYF. The CDR3 DNA is TGTGCCAGCAGCTCCTCCCGGTCCTACGAGCAGTACTTC.

The chain is built from TRBV4-1 and TRBJ2-3; TRBD2 aligns across 13 bases. The germline V gene has CDR1 MGHRA and CDR2 YSYEKL. Trimming at V came to 4 bases and at J to 0 bases, leaving 7 bases not matched to a gene. The CDR3 is made up of 18 amino acids. The CDR3 nucleotides are TGCGCCAGCAGCCTCCGGACTAGCGGGGGACCTAGCACAGATACGCAGTATTTT. Residues: CASSLRTSGGPSTDTQYF.